Sequencing of this TCR beta chain was carried out in a study of blood T cell repertoires in COVID-19. Germline V CDR1 and CDR2: GTSNPN, SVGIG (reference sequence). This CDR3 is 12 amino acids long. V was clipped by 0 bases and J by 12 bases, with 12 bases between them. The repertoire was sequenced with immunoSEQ multiplex PCR; TCRdb's copy has only in-frame clones and lacks some. The repertoire holds more than 95,000 clones, with about four fifths as singletons. The chain employs TRBV30 and TRBJ2-4; D may be TRBD2 (5 bases). The TCR sequence derives from a woman aged 65 to 85 with acute or convalescent COVID-19. Sequencing was done on a sample of peripheral blood. CDR3 residues: CAWSVRGMTQYF. The CDR3 DNA reads TGTGCCTGGAGTGTACGAGGGATGACTCAGTACTTC.